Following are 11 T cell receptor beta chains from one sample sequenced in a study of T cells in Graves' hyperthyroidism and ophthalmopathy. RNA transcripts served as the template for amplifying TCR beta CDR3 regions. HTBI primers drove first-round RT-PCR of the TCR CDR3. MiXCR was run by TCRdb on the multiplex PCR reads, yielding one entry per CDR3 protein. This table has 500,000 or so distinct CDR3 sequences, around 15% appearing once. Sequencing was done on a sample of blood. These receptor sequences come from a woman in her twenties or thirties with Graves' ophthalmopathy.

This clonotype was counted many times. This CDR3 reads CASRTGSYEQYF. CDR3 sequence (DNA): TGTGCCAGCCGAACGGGGTCCTACGAGCAGTACTTC. The chain recombines TRBV28 with TRBJ2-7, with a possible D match to TRBD2 (5 bases). The CDR3 contains 12 residues. From germline, CDR1 is MDHEN and CDR2 SYDVKM. The V and J ends lost 8 bases and 1 base respectively, with 9 bases between them. Supplemented by reference TRBV28 and TRBJ2-7, the full variable domain reads DVKVTQSSRYLVKRTGEKVFLECVQDMDHENMFWYRQDPGLGLRLIYFSYDVKMKEKGDIPEGYSVSREKKERFSLILESASTNQTSMYLCASRTGSYEQYFGPGTRLTVT.

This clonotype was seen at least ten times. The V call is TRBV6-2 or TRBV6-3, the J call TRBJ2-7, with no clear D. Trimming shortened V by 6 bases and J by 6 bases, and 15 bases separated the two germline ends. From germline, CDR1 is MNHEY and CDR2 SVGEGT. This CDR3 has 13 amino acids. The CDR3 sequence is CASSPPQLGEQYF. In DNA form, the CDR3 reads TGTGCCAGCAGCCCTCCGCAACTGGGCGAGCAGTACTTC.

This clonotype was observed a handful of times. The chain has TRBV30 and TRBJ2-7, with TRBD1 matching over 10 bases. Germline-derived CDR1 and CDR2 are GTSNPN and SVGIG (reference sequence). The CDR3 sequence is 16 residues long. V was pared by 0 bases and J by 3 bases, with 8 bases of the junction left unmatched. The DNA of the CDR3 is TGTGCCTGGAGTGTACCCACCCGGGACAGGGGCTACGAGCAGTACTTC. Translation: CAWSVPTRDRGYEQYF.

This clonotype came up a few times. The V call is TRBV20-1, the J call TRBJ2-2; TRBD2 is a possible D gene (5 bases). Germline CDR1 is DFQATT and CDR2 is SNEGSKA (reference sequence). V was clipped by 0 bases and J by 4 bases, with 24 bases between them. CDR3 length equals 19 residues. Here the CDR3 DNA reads TGCAGTGCTAGAGATCTCTCGTCGCCGGACTTATCTATCACCGGGGAGCTGTTTTTT. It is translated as CSARDLSSPDLSITGELFF.

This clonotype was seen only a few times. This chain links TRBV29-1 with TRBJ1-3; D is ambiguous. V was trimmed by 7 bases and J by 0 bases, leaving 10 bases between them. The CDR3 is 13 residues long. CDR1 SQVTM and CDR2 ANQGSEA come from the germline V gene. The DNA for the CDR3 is TGCAGCGCGTTGAAGACCTCTGGAAACACCATATATTTT. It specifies CSALKTSGNTIYF.

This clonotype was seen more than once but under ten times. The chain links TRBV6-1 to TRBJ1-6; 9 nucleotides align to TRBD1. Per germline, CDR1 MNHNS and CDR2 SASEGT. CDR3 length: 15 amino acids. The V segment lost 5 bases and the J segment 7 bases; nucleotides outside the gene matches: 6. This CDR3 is CASSPGQGWNSPLHF. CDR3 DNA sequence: TGTGCCAGCAGTCCCGGACAGGGGTGGAATTCACCCCTCCACTTT.

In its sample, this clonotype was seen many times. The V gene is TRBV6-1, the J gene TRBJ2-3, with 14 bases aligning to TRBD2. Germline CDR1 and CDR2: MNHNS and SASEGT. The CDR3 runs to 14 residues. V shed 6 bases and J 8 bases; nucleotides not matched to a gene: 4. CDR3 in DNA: TGTGCCAGCAGGGGACTAGCGGGAGCGGGTACGCAGTATTTT. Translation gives CASRGLAGAGTQYF.

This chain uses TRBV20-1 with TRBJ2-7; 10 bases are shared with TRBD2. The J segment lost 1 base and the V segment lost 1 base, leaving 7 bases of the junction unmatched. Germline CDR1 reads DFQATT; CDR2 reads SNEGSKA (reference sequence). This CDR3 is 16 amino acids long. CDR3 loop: CSARVGLAGVSYEQYF. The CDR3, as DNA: TGCAGTGCTAGAGTCGGGCTAGCGGGAGTGTCCTACGAGCAGTACTTC.

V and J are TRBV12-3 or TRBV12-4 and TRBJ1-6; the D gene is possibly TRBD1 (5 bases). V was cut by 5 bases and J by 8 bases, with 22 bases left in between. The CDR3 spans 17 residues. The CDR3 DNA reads TGTGCCAGCAGTCTACAAACGGGCCTCGGGGCGCATTCACCCCTCCACTTT. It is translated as CASSLQTGLGAHSPLHF.

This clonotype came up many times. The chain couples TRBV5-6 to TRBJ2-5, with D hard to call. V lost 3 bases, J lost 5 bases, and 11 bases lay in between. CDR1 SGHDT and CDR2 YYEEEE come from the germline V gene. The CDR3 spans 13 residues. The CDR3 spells CASSSNDEETQYF. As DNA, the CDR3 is TGTGCCAGCAGCTCAAACGACGAGGAGACCCAGTACTTC.

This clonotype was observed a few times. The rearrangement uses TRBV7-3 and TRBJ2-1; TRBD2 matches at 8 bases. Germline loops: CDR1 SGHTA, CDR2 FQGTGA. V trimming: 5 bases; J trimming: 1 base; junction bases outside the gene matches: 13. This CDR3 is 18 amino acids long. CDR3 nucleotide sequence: TGTGCCAGCAGCCCCCAGGGGAGCGGGAGTGGGTCCTACAATGAGCAGTTCTTC. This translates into CASSPQGSGSGSYNEQFF.